Shown below are 24 T cell receptor beta chains from a single sample sequenced in a study of CD8+ T cells in alopecia areata. RNA extraction was followed by reverse transcription into cDNA, which acted as the sequencing template. Using immunoSEQ multiplex PCR, the repertoire was profiled, and TCRdb retains in-frame clones only, with some absent. The sample lists 60,000 to 65,000 clones; around 47% were seen once. Sample: NKG2D-low CD8+ T cells sorted from blood. The receptors derive from a human donor with alopecia areata.

The chain combines TRBV5-4 with TRBJ2-3, with a weak D call TRBD2 (6 bases). This CDR3 contains 14 residues. Germline V gene lookup returns CDR1 SGHNT and CDR2 YYREEE (reference sequence). Trimming stripped 4 bases from V and 2 bases from J, with 11 bases between. CDR3 loop: CASSHGLSTDTQYF. The CDR3 DNA follows: TGTGCCAGCAGCCACGGACTATCCACAGATACGCAGTATTTT.

The chain has TRBV12-5 and TRBJ2-7; TRBD1 aligns across 9 bases. J lost 3 bases, V lost 6 bases, and 9 bases had no gene match. This CDR3 is built from 15 residues. Per germline, CDR1 LGHNT and CDR2 FRNRAP. The CDR3 loop reads CASGPGQGGFYEQYF. In DNA form, the CDR3 reads TGTGCTAGTGGGCCGGGACAGGGAGGTTTCTACGAGCAGTACTTC.

The V and J genes are TRBV7-9 and TRBJ1-1; 9 nucleotides line up with TRBD1. CDR1 SEHNR and CDR2 FQNEAQ come from the germline V gene (reference sequence). V lost 4 bases and J lost 5; bases outside the gene matches: 5. The CDR3 contains 14 residues. The CDR3 DNA reads as TGTGCCAGCAGCTCCCGGGGACAGGGTACTGAAGCTTTCTTT. Amino acid sequence: CASSSRGQGTEAFF.

The CDR3 loop is CASILHRSEQFF. DNA of the CDR3: TGTGCCAGCATCCTCCACCGGAGTGAGCAGTTCTTC. V gene TRBV27 combines with J gene TRBJ2-1; no definite D call. This CDR3 region has 12 residues. Germline values: CDR1 MNHEY, CDR2 SMNVEV (reference sequence). V lost 7 bases and J lost 9, with 13 bases in between.

This rearrangement joins TRBV6-6 to TRBJ2-3; possibly TRBD2 for D (5 bases). The CDR3 loop spans 14 amino acids. V was clipped by 7 bases and J by 7 bases, with 18 bases between them. Germline CDR1 MNHNY, CDR2 SVGAGI (reference sequence). CDR3: CASTLDFPVYTQYF. CDR3 nucleotides: TGTGCCAGCACTCTGGACTTCCCCGTATATACGCAGTATTTT.

This sequence joins TRBV4-2 and TRBJ2-1, with 10 bases identical to TRBD2. CDR3 length: 15 amino acids. Germline CDR1 LGHNA, CDR2 YNFKEQ. Trimming took 7 bases from V and 9 from J; bases not matched to a gene: 12. The CDR3 DNA reads as TGTGCCAGCACCCGGACTAGCGGTTCCCTCATTGAGCAGTTCTTC. As protein: CASTRTSGSLIEQFF.

V usage is TRBV29-1 and J usage is TRBJ2-1; the D gene is possibly TRBD2 (7 bases). With 2 bases removed from V and 7 bases from J, the gap between germline ends came to 12 bases. The CDR3 runs 13 residues. Germline V gene data show CDR1 as SQVTM and CDR2 as ANQGSEA. CDR3 loop: CSVERGGFNEQFF. In nucleotides, the CDR3 is TGCAGCGTTGAAAGGGGGGGCTTTAATGAGCAGTTCTTC.

The chain joins TRBV30 to TRBJ2-7; either TRBD1 or TRBD2 may supply D (5 bases each). The CDR3 is 12 residues long. Germline CDR1 reads GTSNPN; CDR2 reads SVGIG (reference sequence). V lost 2 bases, J lost 5 bases, and 10 bases lay in between. The CDR3 DNA follows: TGTGCCTGGAGTCTCCTGGGGGACGAGCAGTACTTC. It yields the protein CAWSLLGDEQYF.

This clone appeared once. The chain joins TRBV29-1 to TRBJ2-1; TRBD1 is a possible D gene (6 bases). This CDR3 is built from 13 residues. V lost 6 bases and J 7 bases, leaving 16 bases between the germline ends. Looked up from germline, CDR1 is SQVTM and CDR2 is ANQGSEA. This chain's CDR3 is CSVGQGNGNEQFF. The CDR3 DNA sequence: TGCAGCGTCGGGCAGGGGAATGGGAATGAGCAGTTCTTC.

This chain joins TRBV29-1 and TRBJ1-4, with D perhaps matching TRBD1 (5 bases). Per germline, CDR1 SQVTM and CDR2 ANQGSEA. Trimming removed 7 bases at V and 8 bases at J, with 17 bases between. This CDR3 comprises 13 residues. The CDR3 spells CSALTARGEKLFF. DNA for the CDR3: TGCAGCGCACTGACAGCACGCGGGGAAAAACTGTTTTTT.

The chain recombines TRBV4-1 with TRBJ1-6; 10 bases map to TRBD1. V was pared by 1 base and J by 9 bases, with 3 bases of the junction left unmatched. CDR1 and CDR2 (germline): MGHRA, YSYEKL. CDR3 length equals 15 residues. The CDR3 DNA is TGCGCCAGCAGCCAAGGACAGGGGGCGAGTTCACCCCTCCACTTT. Translation: CASSQGQGASSPLHF.

This clone was seen a few times. The genes are TRBV29-1 and TRBJ2-2; D not resolved. The CDR3 is made up of 14 amino acids. The V gene lost 7 bases and the J gene lost 2 bases, with 14 bases spanning the gap. Looked up from germline, CDR1 is SQVTM and CDR2 is ANQGSEA. The CDR3 loop is CSAVVAENTGELFF. CDR3 DNA: TGCAGCGCCGTAGTCGCAGAAAACACCGGGGAGCTGTTTTTT.

This clone was found a few times. This chain links TRBV2 with TRBJ2-2, with D perhaps matching TRBD2 (6 bases). The V gene lost 6 bases and the J gene lost 6 bases, with 17 bases spanning the gap. The length of the CDR3 is 15 residues. CDR1 and CDR2 (germline): SNHLY, FYNNEI. Here the CDR3 DNA reads TGTGCCAGCAGCGCGGGATTCATAGGGGCCGGGGAGCTGTTTTTT. Translated, it gives CASSAGFIGAGELFF.

This clone appeared many times. The chain recombines TRBV7-9 with TRBJ2-1; D uncertain. CDR1 is SEHNR and CDR2 is FQNEAQ in the germline V gene (reference sequence). V was shortened by 5 bases and J by 12 bases, with 17 bases between the two germline ends. The CDR3 extends over 13 amino acids. The CDR3, as DNA: TGTGCCAGCAGCCCCGACTTGTGGTCAGGGCAGTTCTTC. This sequence encodes CASSPDLWSGQFF. Looking up the rest from reference TRBV7-9 and TRBJ2-1 gives the full variable domain: DTGVSQNPRHKITKRGQNVTFRCDPISEHNRLYWYRQTLGQGPEFLTYFQNEAQLEKSRLLSDRFSAERPKGSFSTLEIQRTEQGDSAMYLCASSPDLWSGQFFGPGTRLTVL.

The V gene is TRBV15, the J gene TRBJ2-5; 7 bases map to TRBD2. V lost 2 bases and J lost 2; bases outside the gene matches: 2. This CDR3 spans 14 amino acids. Germline V lookup: CDR1 LNHNV, CDR2 YYDKDF (reference sequence). The CDR3 loop reads CATSRSGGQETQYF. CDR3 nucleotides: TGTGCCACCAGCAGATCGGGGGGACAAGAGACCCAGTACTTC. The full variable domain, rest sourced from reference TRBV15 and TRBJ2-5, is DAMVIQNPRYQVTQFGKPVTLSCSQTLNHNVMYWYQQKSSQAPKLLFHYYDKDFNNEADTPDNFQSRRPNTSFCFLDIRSPGLGDTAMYLCATSRSGGQETQYFGPGTRLLVL.

The chain employs TRBV25-1 and TRBJ1-1; D perhaps matches TRBD1 (6 bases). Trimming cost V 7 bases and J 2 bases, with 8 bases left between them. Germline V CDR1 and CDR2: MGHDK, SYGVNS. This CDR3 comprises 12 residues. The CDR3 coding sequence is TGTGCCAGCAAACAGGGAAACACTGAAGCTTTCTTT. As protein: CASKQGNTEAFF.

About this clone: The same CDR3 is also encoded by other DNA sequences in this sample. This rearrangement joins TRBV5-1 to TRBJ1-1; D may be TRBD1 (5 bases). The V end was cut by 3 bases, the J end by 3 bases, with 12 bases between. CDR3 length: 14 residues. Germline CDR1 and CDR2: SGHRS and YFSETQ. Here the CDR3 reads CASSSRGGYTEAFF. In nucleotides, the CDR3 is TGCGCCAGCAGCTCAAGGGGAGGGTACACTGAAGCTTTCTTT.

The genes are TRBV4-1 and TRBJ2-7; 8 nucleotides match TRBD1. The V and J ends lost 4 bases and 2 bases, in that order; junction bases with no gene match: 10. The CDR3 consists of 16 residues. Per the germline V gene, CDR1 is MGHRA and CDR2 is YSYEKL. The CDR3 spells CASSLDSGTGTYEQYF. The CDR3 DNA reads TGCGCCAGCAGCCTTGATTCCGGGACAGGAACCTACGAGCAGTACTTC.

This clone has a handful of counts. The V and J genes are TRBV7-9 and TRBJ1-1, with D unclear. In germline, CDR1 is SEHNR, CDR2 FQNEAQ (reference sequence). V was clipped by 5 bases and J by 0 bases, with 16 bases between them. The CDR3 sequence is 16 residues long. The CDR3 is CASSRYSGRLNTEAFF. As DNA, the CDR3 is TGTGCCAGCAGCCGCTACAGCGGTCGGCTGAACACTGAAGCTTTCTTT.

Here the CDR3 reads CASSVAGTALGYGYTF. The CDR3, as DNA: TGTGCCAGCAGCGTAGCCGGAACAGCCCTCGGATATGGCTACACCTTC. The V gene is TRBV9, the J gene TRBJ1-2; D is unresolved. CDR3 length: 16 residues. CDR1 is SGDLS, CDR2 YYNGEE, per germline. V shed 0 bases and J shed 5 bases, with 17 bases lying between them.

The gene calls are TRBV27 and TRBJ2-5; D may be TRBD1 or TRBD2 (5 bases each). This CDR3 spans 16 amino acids. Germline CDR1 MNHEY, CDR2 SMNVEV (reference sequence). The V end lost 6 bases, the J end lost 0 bases, and 17 bases lay between the germline ends. CDR3 DNA sequence: TGTGCCAGCAGCCCTGAACTGGGGGTGTACCAAGAGACCCAGTACTTC. Its translation is CASSPELGVYQETQYF.

This clone showed up just a few times. The chain combines TRBV5-6 with TRBJ2-7; no clear D. The CDR3 sequence is 13 residues long. Deletions cut 0 bases from V and 7 bases from J, with 11 bases between. CDR1 and CDR2 (germline): SGHDT, YYEEEE. The DNA of the CDR3 is TGTGCCAGCAGCTTGGCGGACCTTTTTGAGCAGTACTTC. Translating gives CASSLADLFEQYF. Using reference TRBV5-6 and TRBJ2-7 for the parts outside the CDR3, the full variable domain is DAGVTQSPTHLIKTRGQQVTLRCSPKSGHDTVSWYQQALGQGPQFIFQYYEEEERQRGNFPDRFSGHQFPNYSSELNVNALLLGDSALYLCASSLADLFEQYFGPGTRLTVT.

The V gene is TRBV2, the J gene TRBJ2-7; tentative D call: TRBD1 (6 bases). There are 15 residues in the CDR3. The germline CDR1 and CDR2 sequences are SNHLY and FYNNEI. With 5 bases removed from V and 1 base from J, the gap between germline ends came to 15 bases. CDR3 protein: CASSPHRVSSYEQYF. CDR3 sequence (DNA): TGTGCCAGCAGTCCTCACAGGGTATCGTCCTACGAGCAGTACTTC.

This clone was counted a few times. The CDR3 loop reads CASSLEAGLEQFF. In DNA form, the CDR3 reads TGTGCCAGCAGCTTAGAGGCAGGCCTTGAGCAGTTCTTC. The chain links TRBV7-9 to TRBJ2-1; D ambiguous. The V gene's germline CDR1 is SEHNR and CDR2 FQNEAQ (reference sequence). The V end was cut by 1 base, the J end by 9 bases, with 10 bases between. CDR3 length equals 13 residues.